The table lists the clone carrying this T cell receptor (beta chain) with many counts. As yet, its antigen is unknown. This record comes from a study of early T cells in non-severe SARS-CoV-2 infection. Overall study findings and caveats: Missing private and CD4 specificities, VDJdb matching favored anti-spike CD8 responses.

The V gene lost 6 bases and the J gene lost 9 bases, with 27 bases spanning the gap. The CDR3 length is 17 residues. CDR1 and CDR2 (germline): MNHEY, SVGAGI. The library protocol tagged individual cDNA molecules with unique molecular identifiers. TCRdb reanalysed the 5' RACE reads using MiXCR and keeps one entry per CDR3 protein. The table has tens of thousands of distinct CDR3 sequences, approximately 5.8% seen once. The chain links TRBV6-5 to TRBJ1-3; weak D call: TRBD1 (6 bases). Sequencing was carried out using whole blood. This TCR was recovered from an adult who was a healthcare worker with PCR-confirmed SARS-CoV-2 infection or an uninfected control (not recorded which). In DNA, the CDR3 is TGTGCCAGCAGAAACCTTGGCGGCCGTGGAAAGGGGGGCACCATATATTTT. Encoded protein: CASRNLGGRGKGGTIYF.